The 14 T cell receptor beta chains listed next were all sequenced from one sample in a study of T cell changes during pregnancy in multiple sclerosis. Sequenced by immunoSEQ multiplex PCR; TCRdb stores in-frame clones only, minus some. The sample has about 50,000 clones, around 90% seen once. The source was CD4+ T cells from peripheral blood mononuclear cells, collected in the second trimester of pregnancy. Source of these receptors: a female donor with multiple sclerosis, enrolled in a pregnancy study.

This chain uses TRBV4-2 with TRBJ2-1, with 9 bases fitting TRBD2. CDR1 LGHNA and CDR2 YNFKEQ come from the germline V gene. The CDR3 is 16 amino acids. Losses at the gene ends were 3 bases for V and 4 bases for J; bases not matched to a gene: 7. The DNA for the CDR3 is TGTGCCAGCAGCCATGACGGACTAGCGAGTTACAATGAGCAGTTCTTC. This codes for CASSHDGLASYNEQFF.

The chain joins TRBV2 to TRBJ2-3; 9 nucleotides match TRBD1. Germline CDR1 is SNHLY and CDR2 is FYNNEI. The CDR3 is 14 amino acids. J was trimmed by 2 bases and V by 8 bases; bases with no gene match: 5. The CDR3 reads CASRDRVPTDTQYF. CDR3 nucleotides: TGTGCCAGCCGGGACAGGGTCCCCACAGATACGCAGTATTTT.

This clone was recorded a few times. The chain couples TRBV2 to TRBJ2-1; D is ambiguous. Trimming stripped 3 bases from V and 2 bases from J, with 8 bases between. The CDR3 runs 14 residues. The germline V gene encodes CDR1 SNHLY and CDR2 FYNNEI. Here the CDR3 reads CASSDRVAYNEQFF. CDR3 nucleotides: TGTGCCAGCAGTGACCGGGTCGCCTACAATGAGCAGTTCTTC.

The chain joins TRBV6-6 to TRBJ2-2; no clear D gene. V was pared by 7 bases and J by 5 bases, with 5 bases between. This CDR3 is 11 amino acids long. Germline CDR1 and CDR2: MNHNY and SVGAGI (reference sequence). The CDR3 sequence: CASTPTGELFF. DNA of the CDR3: TGTGCCAGCACCCCTACCGGGGAGCTGTTTTTT.

The chain has TRBV12-5 and TRBJ2-7, with a possible D match to TRBD2 (5 bases). CDR1 and CDR2 (germline): LGHNT, FRNRAP. Trimming removed 5 bases from V and 6 bases from J, with 17 bases in between. The CDR3 extends over 14 amino acids. CDR3 sequence: CASGPGIGIGEQYF. CDR3 in DNA: TGTGCTAGTGGTCCGGGAATTGGCATCGGCGAGCAGTACTTC.

The chain combines TRBV6-1 with TRBJ1-4; D unresolved. The CDR3 covers 15 residues. Per the germline V gene, CDR1 is MNHNS and CDR2 is SASEGT. The ends were cut back, 1 base at V and 10 bases at J, with 16 bases in the middle. DNA for the CDR3: TGTGCCAGCAGTGAAGGCGGAGGAGGTCGCGGAAAACTGTTTTTT. Translation: CASSEGGGGRGKLFF.

The chain joins TRBV7-7 to TRBJ2-5; D remains unclear. Germline CDR1 reads SSHAT; CDR2 reads FNYEAQ (reference sequence). This CDR3 has 13 residues. V shed 5 bases and J shed 5 bases, with 12 bases lying between them. CDR3 nucleotide sequence: TGTGCCAGCAGCACGCCTCCAGTTGAGACCCAGTACTTC. It specifies CASSTPPVETQYF. The entire variable domain, with the rest obtained from reference TRBV7-7 and TRBJ2-5, is as follows: GAGVSQSPRYKVTKRGQDVTLRCDPISSHATLYWYQQALGQGPEFLTYFNYEAQPDKSGLPSDRFSAERPEGSISTLTIQRTEQRDSAMYRCASSTPPVETQYFGPGTRLLVL.

This chain joins TRBV18 and TRBJ1-4; D gene unclear. Germline values: CDR1 KGHSH, CDR2 LQKENI. Trimming took off 2 bases at V and 14 bases at J, with 24 bases between the two ends. The CDR3 covers 16 residues. The CDR3 loop is CASSPSSNRGLALLFF. CDR3 DNA sequence: TGTGCCAGCTCACCAAGTTCGAATCGAGGATTAGCGTTGCTGTTTTTT. Together with reference TRBV18 and TRBJ1-4, the CDR3 gives the full variable domain: NAGVMQNPRHLVRRRGQEARLRCSPMKGHSHVYWYRQLPEEGLKFMVYLQKENIIDESGMPKERFSAEFPKEGPSILRIQQVVRGDSAAYFCASSPSSNRGLALLFFGSGTQLSVL.

This clone appeared a single time. This chain links TRBV19 with TRBJ1-5, with 8 bases aligning to TRBD1. Germline V gene lookup returns CDR1 LNHDA and CDR2 SQIVND (reference sequence). The V and J ends lost 7 bases and 0 bases, in that order; junction bases with no gene match: 17. The CDR3 extends over 19 amino acids. The CDR3 coding sequence is TGTGCCAGTATGAAGACAGGGGCGATAGAGAATTATAGCAATCAGCCCCAGCATTTT. Its translation: CASMKTGAIENYSNQPQHF.

This sequence joins TRBV19 and TRBJ1-4; D is ambiguous. The CDR3 length is 15 residues. Trimming stripped 2 bases from V and 7 bases from J, with 14 bases between. Germline assignment: CDR1 LNHDA and CDR2 SQIVND (reference sequence). The CDR3 DNA is TGTGCCAGTAGTATACTCCAGGTCAATCTTGAAAAACTGTTTTTT. Translated: CASSILQVNLEKLFF.

The rearrangement joins TRBV5-1 to TRBJ1-1, with D possibly TRBD1 on 5 matching bases. The germline V gene encodes CDR1 SGHRS and CDR2 YFSETQ. The CDR3 runs to 14 residues. V lost 3 bases and J lost 6, with 15 bases in between. The CDR3, as DNA: TGCGCCAGCAGCTCGCACGCTACAGGTGCTGAAGCTTTCTTT. Translating it yields CASSSHATGAEAFF.

The rearrangement links TRBV19 to TRBJ1-5; 7 bases agree with TRBD1. Per germline, CDR1 LNHDA and CDR2 SQIVND (reference sequence). The V gene end was trimmed by 3 bases and the J gene end by 4 bases; junction bases not matched to a gene: 3. The CDR3 covers 14 residues. CDR3: CASSMSGGNQPQHF. DNA of the CDR3: TGTGCCAGTAGTATGTCAGGGGGAAATCAGCCCCAGCATTTT.

This clone was seen once. The V call is TRBV6-5, the J call TRBJ2-7; TRBD1 matches at 7 bases. This CDR3 contains 13 residues. Germline trimming cut 8 bases from V and 6 bases from J; bases unmatched to any gene: 10. Germline V gene data show CDR1 as MNHEY and CDR2 as SVGAGI. The CDR3 loop reads CASSTGTAFEQYF. CDR3 nucleotides: TGTGCCAGCTCAACCGGGACAGCTTTCGAGCAGTACTTC.

V usage is TRBV19 and J usage is TRBJ2-1; 8 nucleotides line up with TRBD2. Germline assignment: CDR1 LNHDA and CDR2 SQIVND (reference sequence). V was pared by 6 bases and J by 6 bases, with 4 bases of the junction left unmatched. The CDR3 is made up of 13 amino acids. The CDR3 bases are TGTGCCAGTAGAAGAGCGGGGGTCAATGAGCAGTTCTTC. Residues: CASRRAGVNEQFF.